The present T cell receptor (beta chain) was sequenced within a study of shared clonotypes between healthy human individuals. This CDR3 is 18 amino acids long. Germline CDR1 SGHDN, CDR2 FVKESK. TCRdb's copy holds only in-frame clones and misses some; the assay was immunoSEQ multiplex PCR. The table lists 450,000 to 500,000 clones, 79% of them singletons. This clonotype originated in a woman between 40 and 50 years old in good health. Some clones in this sample may be carry-over from other donors' samples. The chain joins TRBV14 to TRBJ2-5, with 12 positions matching TRBD2. The J call may be incorrect, as the DNA end agrees better with TRBJ2-7. The sequenced sample consisted of PBMCs. The CDR3 here is CASSQDLTSGRPSYEQYF. The CDR3 nucleotides read TGTGCCAGCAGCCAAGATTTAACTAGCGGGAGGCCATCCTACGAGCAGTACTTC.